Listed below are T cell receptor beta chains from one sample, sequenced in a study of T cell changes during pregnancy in multiple sclerosis. The repertoire was sequenced with immunoSEQ multiplex PCR; TCRdb's copy has only in-frame clones and lacks some. The table has 100,000 or so clones, roughly 94% seen once; the top ten hold around 1.7%. Sequenced here: peripheral blood, sampled after pregnancy. All receptors derive from a female donor in good health, enrolled as a control in a pregnancy study. CDR3s include the opening cysteine and the closing phenylalanine or tryptophan. Each record gives: D gene, clone size, J gene, V gene, CDR3 DNA, CDR3 protein. A D gene is named only where the DNA matches it firmly. Size is omitted from some rows. Given values are once, few, many or a class for expanded clones.

.,.,TRBJ1-1,TRBV5-1,TGCGCCAGCAGCTTCGGAGCGAACACTGAAGCTTTCTTT,CASSFGANTEAFF
.,.,TRBJ2-3,TRBV6-5,TGTGCCAGCAGTTCGGGGTCGGTGGGGAGGGATACGCAGTATTTT,CASSSGSVGRDTQYF
.,.,TRBJ2-5,TRBV28,TGTGCCAGCAGTTTCGCTAGCCGGGAGACCCAGTACTTC,CASSFASRETQYF
.,.,TRBJ2-7,TRBV28,TGTGCCAGCAGTTCCGGGTCCACCTACGAGCAGTACTTC,CASSSGSTYEQYF
TRBD2,.,TRBJ2-2,TRBV10-2,TGCGCCAGCAGTGAGAGGACTAGCGGGAGGGCCTGGTGGACCGGGGAGCTGTTTTTT,CASSERTSGRAWWTGELFF
TRBD1,.,TRBJ1-5,TRBV5-6,TGTGCCAGCAGCTTGTATGCAGGGGGCCCTAATCAGCCCCAGCATTTT,CASSLYAGGPNQPQHF
TRBD1,.,TRBJ2-3,TRBV5-8,TGTGCCAGCAGCTTGGGACAGGGGCTGAGCACAGATACGCAGTATTTT,CASSLGQGLSTDTQYF
TRBD2,.,TRBJ2-1,TRBV2,TGTGCCAGCCGGACTAGCGGACCCCACAATGAGCAGTTCTTC,CASRTSGPHNEQFF
TRBD2,.,TRBJ2-1,TRBV4-2,TGTGCCAGCAGCCAGGCCATTGGGCTAGCGGAGCGTCTCTTC,CASSQAIGLAERLF
.,.,TRBJ1-1,TRBV19,TGTGCCAGTAGTGCCAAATCCGGGACAGAAGCTTTCTTT,CASSAKSGTEAFF
.,.,TRBJ2-7,TRBV5-1,TGCGCCAGCAGCTCTACGTCGTCCGGGGTAGGCGAGCAGTACTTC,CASSSTSSGVGEQYF
TRBD2,once,TRBJ2-3,TRBV5-6,TGTGCCAGCAGCTTGTGGGCTGCGGGGGGGGATACGCAGTATTTT,CASSLWAAGGDTQYF
TRBD1,.,TRBJ2-7,TRBV5-1,TGCGCCAGCAGCTTGGCCGTGGACAGGGGGCACGAGCAGTACTTC,CASSLAVDRGHEQYF